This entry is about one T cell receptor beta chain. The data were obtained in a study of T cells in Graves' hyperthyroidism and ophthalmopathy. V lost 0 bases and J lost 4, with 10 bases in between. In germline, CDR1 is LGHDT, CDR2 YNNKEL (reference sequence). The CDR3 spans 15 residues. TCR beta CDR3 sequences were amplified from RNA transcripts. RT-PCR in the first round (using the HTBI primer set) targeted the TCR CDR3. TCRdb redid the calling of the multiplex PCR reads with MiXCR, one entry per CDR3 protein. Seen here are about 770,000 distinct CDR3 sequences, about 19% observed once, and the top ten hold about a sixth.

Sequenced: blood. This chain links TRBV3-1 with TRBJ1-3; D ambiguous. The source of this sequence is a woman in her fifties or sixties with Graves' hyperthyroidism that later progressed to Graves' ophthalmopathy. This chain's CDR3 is CASSQDSRVGNTIYF. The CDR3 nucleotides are TGTGCCAGCAGCCAAGATTCGAGGGTCGGAAACACCATATATTTT.